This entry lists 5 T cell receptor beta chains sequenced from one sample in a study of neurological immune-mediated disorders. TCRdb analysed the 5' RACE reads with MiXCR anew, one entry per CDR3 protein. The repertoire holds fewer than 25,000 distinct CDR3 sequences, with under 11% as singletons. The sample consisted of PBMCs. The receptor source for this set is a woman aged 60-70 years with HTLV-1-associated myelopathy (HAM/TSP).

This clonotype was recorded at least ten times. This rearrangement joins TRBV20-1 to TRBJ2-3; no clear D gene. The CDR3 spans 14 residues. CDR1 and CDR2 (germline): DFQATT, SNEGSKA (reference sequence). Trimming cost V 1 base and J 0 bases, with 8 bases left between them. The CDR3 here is CSARVGLSTDTQYF. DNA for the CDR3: TGCAGTGCTAGAGTCGGGTTAAGCACAGATACGCAGTATTTT.

This chain's CDR3 is CASSPRVSSYNEQFF. The CDR3 nucleotides are TGTGCCAGCAGCCCGAGGGTGAGCTCCTACAATGAGCAGTTCTTC. This chain joins TRBV7-6 and TRBJ2-1, with D perhaps TRBD2 (5 bases). The CDR3 runs to 15 residues. Trimming pared 5 bases from V and 0 bases from J, leaving 11 bases between. Germline values: CDR1 SGHVS, CDR2 FNYEAQ.

CDR3 nucleotides: TGTGCCAGCTCACCACCGGAAGGGGTACGAAACACCATATATTTT. Its translation is CASSPPEGVRNTIYF. This sequence joins TRBV18 and TRBJ1-3, with TRBD1 as a possible D gene (5 bases). Trimming stripped 0 bases from V and 5 bases from J, with 11 bases between. CDR3 length: 15 amino acids. Germline V gene sequence: CDR1 KGHSH, CDR2 LQKENI.

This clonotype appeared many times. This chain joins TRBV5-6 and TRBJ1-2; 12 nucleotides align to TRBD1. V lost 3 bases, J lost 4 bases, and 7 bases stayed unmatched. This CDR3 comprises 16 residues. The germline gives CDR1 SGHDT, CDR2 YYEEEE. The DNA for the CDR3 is TGTGCCAGCAGCTCGGGGACAGGGGGCTTGGGCTATGGCTACACCTTC. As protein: CASSSGTGGLGYGYTF.

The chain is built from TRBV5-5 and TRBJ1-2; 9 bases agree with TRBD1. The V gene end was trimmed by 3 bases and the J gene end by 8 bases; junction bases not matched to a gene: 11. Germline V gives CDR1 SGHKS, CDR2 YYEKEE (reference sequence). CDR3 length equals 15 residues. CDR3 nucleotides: TGTGCCAGCAGCTGGGACAGGGTATCCTCGGGCGGCTACACCTTC. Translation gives CASSWDRVSSGGYTF.